This is a list of T cell receptor beta chains from one sample in a study of blood T cell repertoires in COVID-19. Method: immunoSEQ multiplex PCR; TCRdb's copy keeps in-frame clones and lacks some. The sample includes roughly 17,000 clones, roughly 86% of them seen just once. Sequencing was performed on peripheral blood. These TCRs come from a human donor in a cohort sampled during active COVID-19. The CDR3 runs from the conserved cysteine through the conserved F or W. A D gene is named only where the DNA matches it firmly. A clone size is listed for some rows: how often the clone was seen (once, few, many), or a class if it is expanded.

v_gene: TRBV5-4; j_gene: TRBJ2-3; abundance: NA; d_gene: NA; CDR3nt: TGTGCCAGCAGCTTGGCCCTCGGCACAGATACGCAGTATTTT; CDR3aa: CASSLALGTDTQYF
v_gene: TRBV6-2/TRBV6-3; j_gene: TRBJ1-2; abundance: NA; d_gene: TRBD1; CDR3nt: TGTGCCAGCAGTTACAGCGACAGGGGATCCGGCTACACCTTC; CDR3aa: CASSYSDRGSGYTF
v_gene: TRBV7-2; j_gene: TRBJ2-5; abundance: NA; d_gene: TRBD2; CDR3nt: TGTGCCAGCACCCGGGGAGGCGGGGGCCAAGAGACCCAGTACTTC; CDR3aa: CASTRGGGGQETQYF
v_gene: TRBV2; j_gene: TRBJ2-2; abundance: NA; d_gene: NA; CDR3nt: TGTGCCAGCAGTGGGCAGGGGAACACCGGGGAGCTGTTTTTT; CDR3aa: CASSGQGNTGELFF
v_gene: TRBV10-3; j_gene: TRBJ1-1; abundance: NA; d_gene: NA; CDR3nt: TGTGCCATCAGTGATACAGGGAAGATTTCGAACTACGCTGAAGCTTTCTTT; CDR3aa: CAISDTGKISNYAEAFF
v_gene: TRBV6-5; j_gene: TRBJ1-1; abundance: NA; d_gene: NA; CDR3nt: TGTGCCAGCAGTTACTCGGGACAACGGAACACTGAAGCTTTCTTT; CDR3aa: CASSYSGQRNTEAFF
v_gene: TRBV18; j_gene: TRBJ2-7; abundance: NA; d_gene: TRBD1; CDR3nt: TGTGCCAGCTCACAGCGCAGCCCGGGACAGGGGCCGAGCTCCTACGAGCAGTACTTC; CDR3aa: CASSQRSPGQGPSSYEQYF
v_gene: TRBV6-2/TRBV6-3; j_gene: TRBJ2-5; abundance: NA; d_gene: TRBD1; CDR3nt: TGTGCCAGCAGCCCCTGGACAGGGCAAGAGACCCAGTACTTC; CDR3aa: CASSPWTGQETQYF
v_gene: TRBV9; j_gene: TRBJ2-1; abundance: NA; d_gene: NA; CDR3nt: TGTGCCAGCAGCTCCTCCAATGAGCAGTTCTTC; CDR3aa: CASSSSNEQFF
v_gene: TRBV3-1/TRBV3-2; j_gene: TRBJ2-3; abundance: NA; d_gene: TRBD1; CDR3nt: TGTGCCAGCAGCCTCCGGGACAGGCGAACAGATACGCAGTATTTT; CDR3aa: CASSLRDRRTDTQYF
v_gene: TRBV11-2; j_gene: TRBJ2-2; abundance: NA; d_gene: TRBD1; CDR3nt: TGTGCCAGCAGCCTACAGGGGGCAGGCGGGGAGCTGTTTTTT; CDR3aa: CASSLQGAGGELFF
v_gene: TRBV10-3; j_gene: TRBJ1-5; abundance: NA; d_gene: NA; CDR3nt: TGTGCCATCAGTGACAGAAATCAGCCCCAGCATTTT; CDR3aa: CAISDRNQPQHF
v_gene: TRBV19; j_gene: TRBJ1-2; abundance: medium-sized; d_gene: TRBD1; CDR3nt: TGTGCCAGTAATATCGGAATTGGGACAGGGAACTACACCTTC; CDR3aa: CASNIGIGTGNYTF
v_gene: TRBV6-4; j_gene: TRBJ2-2; abundance: NA; d_gene: TRBD1; CDR3nt: TGTGCCAGCAGTGACCTGGGACAGGGAAGCGCCGGGGAGCTGTTTTTT; CDR3aa: CASSDLGQGSAGELFF
v_gene: TRBV6-5; j_gene: TRBJ2-6; abundance: NA; d_gene: NA; CDR3nt: TGTGCCAGCAGTTACACCGAGGGATCTGGGGCCAACGTCCTGACTTTC; CDR3aa: CASSYTEGSGANVLTF
v_gene: TRBV3-1/TRBV3-2; j_gene: TRBJ1-5; abundance: NA; d_gene: NA; CDR3nt: TGTGCCAGCAGCCAACAACAGGGTCAGCCCCAGCATTTT; CDR3aa: CASSQQQGQPQHF
v_gene: TRBV4-3; j_gene: TRBJ2-4; abundance: once; d_gene: TRBD2; CDR3nt: TGCGCCAGCAGCCAATACGTGGGGGGGAGGGACATTCAGTACTTC; CDR3aa: CASSQYVGGRDIQYF
v_gene: TRBV12-5; j_gene: TRBJ2-1; abundance: NA; d_gene: NA; CDR3nt: TGTGCTAGTGGTTTGGTTGGGGGGGCAAATGAGCAGTTCTTC; CDR3aa: CASGLVGGANEQFF
v_gene: TRBV29-1; j_gene: TRBJ2-1; abundance: NA; d_gene: TRBD2; CDR3nt: TGCAGCGTTGATTCTAGCGGGGCCGGTGGTGAGCAGTTCTTC; CDR3aa: CSVDSSGAGGEQFF
v_gene: TRBV4-2; j_gene: TRBJ1-2; abundance: NA; d_gene: TRBD1; CDR3nt: TGTGCCAGCAGCCTACCACCGGGACAGGGAGGAGGCTACACCTTC; CDR3aa: CASSLPPGQGGGYTF
v_gene: TRBV11-3; j_gene: TRBJ2-3; abundance: NA; d_gene: NA; CDR3nt: TGTGCCAGCAGCCCCCCAGACAGAAGTGATACGCAGTATTTT; CDR3aa: CASSPPDRSDTQYF
v_gene: TRBV7-3; j_gene: TRBJ2-1; abundance: NA; d_gene: TRBD2; CDR3nt: TGTGCCAGCAGCTTAAGGGGGACTAGCTCCTACAATGAGCAGTTCTTC; CDR3aa: CASSLRGTSSYNEQFF
v_gene: TRBV11-2; j_gene: TRBJ2-3; abundance: NA; d_gene: TRBD2; CDR3nt: TGTGCCAGCAGCTTAGATGGGGCGGGGGCAGATACGCAGTATTTT; CDR3aa: CASSLDGAGADTQYF
v_gene: TRBV4-2; j_gene: TRBJ1-3; abundance: NA; d_gene: NA; CDR3nt: TGTGCCAGCAGCCAAGACTGGGCAGGCCCGGGAAACACCATATATTTT; CDR3aa: CASSQDWAGPGNTIYF
v_gene: TRBV19; j_gene: TRBJ2-5; abundance: NA; d_gene: TRBD1; CDR3nt: TGTGCCAGTAGTCACGGGACAGGGAGTTTCCAAGAGACCCAGTACTTC; CDR3aa: CASSHGTGSFQETQYF
v_gene: TRBV4-2; j_gene: TRBJ2-3; abundance: once; d_gene: NA; CDR3nt: TGTGCCAGCAGCCAAGATTGGGAATGGGCGGGGCACACAGATACGCAGTATTTT; CDR3aa: CASSQDWEWAGHTDTQYF
v_gene: TRBV27; j_gene: TRBJ1-6; abundance: few; d_gene: NA; CDR3nt: TGTGCCAGCAGTTTCAACAGGCTTGATCGGAATTCACCCCTCCACTTT; CDR3aa: CASSFNRLDRNSPLHF
v_gene: TRBV6-2/TRBV6-3; j_gene: TRBJ2-1; abundance: NA; d_gene: NA; CDR3nt: TGTGCCAGCAGTTCCCGGGACTCAAACTACAATGAGCAGTTCTTC; CDR3aa: CASSSRDSNYNEQFF
v_gene: TRBV6-2/TRBV6-3; j_gene: TRBJ1-6; abundance: NA; d_gene: NA; CDR3nt: TGTGCCAGCAGCTCCGAGCAAAGGGGGTCCAATTCACCCCTCCACTTT; CDR3aa: CASSSEQRGSNSPLHF
v_gene: TRBV28; j_gene: TRBJ2-5; abundance: NA; d_gene: TRBD1; CDR3nt: TGTGCCAGCGACCGATTAGGGGGCAGCTCGCAAGGGACCCAGTACTTC; CDR3aa: CASDRLGGSSQGTQYF
v_gene: TRBV7-2; j_gene: TRBJ1-1; abundance: NA; d_gene: NA; CDR3nt: TGTGCCAGCAGCTCCCTCGGGAGAAACACTGAAGCTTTCTTT; CDR3aa: CASSSLGRNTEAFF
v_gene: TRBV6-2/TRBV6-3; j_gene: TRBJ1-1; abundance: once; d_gene: TRBD1; CDR3nt: TGTGCCAGCAGTTCTGACAGGGGGGTGAGGACTGAAGCTTTCTTT; CDR3aa: CASSSDRGVRTEAFF
v_gene: TRBV5-1; j_gene: TRBJ2-3; abundance: once; d_gene: TRBD1; CDR3nt: TGCGCCAGCAGCTTGAGGGGGCAGGGAAGAGATACGCAGTATTTT; CDR3aa: CASSLRGQGRDTQYF
v_gene: TRBV19; j_gene: TRBJ2-6; abundance: NA; d_gene: TRBD2; CDR3nt: TGTGCCAGTAAGCCTAGCGGGATCCCTGGATCTGGGGCCAACGTCCTGACTTTC; CDR3aa: CASKPSGIPGSGANVLTF
v_gene: TRBV7-9; j_gene: TRBJ2-1; abundance: NA; d_gene: NA; CDR3nt: TGTGCCAGCAGCTTGTCCAACAATGAGCAGTTCTTC; CDR3aa: CASSLSNNEQFF
v_gene: TRBV28; j_gene: TRBJ1-5; abundance: NA; d_gene: NA; CDR3nt: TGTGCCAGCAGTCCCCCATCGGGGAGCAATCAGCCCCAGCATTTT; CDR3aa: CASSPPSGSNQPQHF
v_gene: TRBV7-9; j_gene: TRBJ2-1; abundance: NA; d_gene: TRBD2; CDR3nt: TGTGCCAGCAGCCCCCGCGGGAGGGGGCGAAACAATGAGCAGTTCTTC; CDR3aa: CASSPRGRGRNNEQFF
v_gene: TRBV10-2; j_gene: TRBJ2-3; abundance: NA; d_gene: NA; CDR3nt: TGCGCCAGCACTTCCCGACCCTTCAGGCCCGGCACAGATACGCAGTATTTT; CDR3aa: CASTSRPFRPGTDTQYF
v_gene: TRBV18; j_gene: TRBJ1-5; abundance: NA; d_gene: NA; CDR3nt: TGTGCCAGCTCCCGTGACAGTAACAATCAGCCCCAGCATTTT; CDR3aa: CASSRDSNNQPQHF
v_gene: TRBV7-3; j_gene: TRBJ1-1; abundance: NA; d_gene: NA; CDR3nt: TGTGCCAGCAGCTTAAGTGGCAGTTTGAACACTGAAGCTTTCTTT; CDR3aa: CASSLSGSLNTEAFF
v_gene: TRBV7-2; j_gene: TRBJ2-5; abundance: NA; d_gene: TRBD2; CDR3nt: TGTGCCAGCAGCTTGGACAACCCACTAGCGGGGGGCCAAGAGACCCAGTACTTC; CDR3aa: CASSLDNPLAGGQETQYF
v_gene: TRBV3-1/TRBV3-2; j_gene: TRBJ1-2; abundance: NA; d_gene: NA; CDR3nt: TGTGCCAGCAGCCAAGTTCCCACCCGCGCTTTTAACTATGGCTACACCTTC; CDR3aa: CASSQVPTRAFNYGYTF
v_gene: TRBV10-2; j_gene: TRBJ2-7; abundance: NA; d_gene: TRBD1; CDR3nt: TGCGCCAGCAGTGGACAGGGGCGGGTCGAGCAGTACTTC; CDR3aa: CASSGQGRVEQYF
v_gene: TRBV12-3/TRBV12-4; j_gene: TRBJ1-5; abundance: NA; d_gene: NA; CDR3nt: TGTGCCAGCAGTTCCGGGTCCCGATGGCCCCAGCATTTT; CDR3aa: CASSSGSRWPQHF
v_gene: TRBV28; j_gene: TRBJ2-2; abundance: NA; d_gene: NA; CDR3nt: TGTGCCAGCAGTTCCTCGGACAGTCGAACGAACACCGGGGAGCTGTTTTTT; CDR3aa: CASSSSDSRTNTGELFF
v_gene: TRBV2; j_gene: TRBJ2-7; abundance: once; d_gene: TRBD1; CDR3nt: TGTGCCAGCAGTGAGGACCGGACAGGCGCCTACGAGCAGTACTTC; CDR3aa: CASSEDRTGAYEQYF
v_gene: TRBV19; j_gene: TRBJ2-1; abundance: NA; d_gene: TRBD1; CDR3nt: TGTGCCAGTAGTACTACAGGGGGCAGCTACAATGAGCAGTTCTTC; CDR3aa: CASSTTGGSYNEQFF